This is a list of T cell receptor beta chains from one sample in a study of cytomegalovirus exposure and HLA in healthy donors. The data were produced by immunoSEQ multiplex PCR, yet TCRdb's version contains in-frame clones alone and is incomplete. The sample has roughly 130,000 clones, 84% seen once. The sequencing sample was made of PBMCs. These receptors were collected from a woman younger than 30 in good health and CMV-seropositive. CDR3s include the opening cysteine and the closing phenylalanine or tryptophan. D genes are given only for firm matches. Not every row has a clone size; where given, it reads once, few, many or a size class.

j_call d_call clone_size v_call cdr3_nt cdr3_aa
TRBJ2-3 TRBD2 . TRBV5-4 TGTGCCAGCAGCCGGACTAGCGGGGGAGATACGCAGTATTTT CASSRTSGGDTQYF
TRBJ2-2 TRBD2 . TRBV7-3 TGTGCCAGCAGCTTAATGCAGGCTAGCGGGGCGAACACCGGGGAGCTGTTTTTT CASSLMQASGANTGELFF
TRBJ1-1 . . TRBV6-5 TGTGCCAGCAGTTACAGGGGTCTGTGGTCAGCTGCTTTCTTT CASSYRGLWSAAFF
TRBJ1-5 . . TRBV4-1 TGCGCCAGCAGCCAAGAGGGCATAACGGATCAGCCCCAGCATTTT CASSQEGITDQPQHF
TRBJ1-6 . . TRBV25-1 TGTGCCAGCAGTGACCTGACGGGAGGTAATTCACCCCTCCACTTT CASSDLTGGNSPLHF
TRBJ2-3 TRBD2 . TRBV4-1 TGCGCCAGCAGCCAGACCGGGGGGGCAGATACGCAGTATTTT CASSQTGGADTQYF
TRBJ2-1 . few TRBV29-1 TGCAGCGTTGTGGTAGTCTTGGATGAGCAGTTCTTC CSVVVVLDEQFF
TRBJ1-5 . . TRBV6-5 TGTGCCAGCAGCCCCTGGGGCTATAGCAATCAGCCCCAGCATTTT CASSPWGYSNQPQHF
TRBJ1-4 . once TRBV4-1 TGCGCCAGCAGCGGCGGACAGTTGGAAAAACTGTTTTTT CASSGGQLEKLFF
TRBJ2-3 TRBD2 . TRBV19 TGTGCCAGTAGTACGGCTAGCGGGGCTTCCGGGGGAGATACGCAGTATTTT CASSTASGASGGDTQYF
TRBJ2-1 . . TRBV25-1 TGTGCCAGCAGTGAATATGAAATCGACAGCAAGGGGTTCAATGAGCAGTTCTTC CASSEYEIDSKGFNEQFF
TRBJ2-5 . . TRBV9 TGTGCCAGCAGCGTAATGGAGGGACAGCTGGGGGAGACCCAGTACTTC CASSVMEGQLGETQYF
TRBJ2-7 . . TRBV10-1 TGCGCCAGCAGTGAGTATAGGGGCGAGCAGTACTTC CASSEYRGEQYF
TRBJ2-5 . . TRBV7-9 TGTGCCAGCAGCCTCCTAGGTTCCCCGGAGACCCAGTACTTC CASSLLGSPETQYF
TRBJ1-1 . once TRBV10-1 TGCGCCAGCAGTGAGTCGACAGCTACCCTTGAAGCTTTCTTT CASSESTATLEAFF
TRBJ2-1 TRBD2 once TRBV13 TGTGCCAGCAGACTAGCGGGGGTCAATGAGCAGTTCTTC CASRLAGVNEQFF
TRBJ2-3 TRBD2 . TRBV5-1 TGCGCCAGCAGCTTTCGGGGGGGCGAGGATACGCAGTATTTT CASSFRGGEDTQYF